This T cell receptor beta chain was found in a study of blood T cell repertoires in COVID-19. Overall study: The United States, Italy and Spain were the sources of the acute and convalescent COVID-19 samples. PBMCs, B-cell-depleted T cells, or T cells were the source of the cDNA or gDNA that made up the material.

Trimming shortened V by 5 bases and J by 9 bases, and 20 bases separated the two germline ends. The CDR3 runs 13 residues. Germline V lookup: CDR1 SQVTM, CDR2 ANQGSEA. The protocol was immunoSEQ multiplex PCR, while the TCRdb copy is restricted to in-frame clones and leaves out a portion. In the table there are about 140,000 clones, about 84% of which are singletons. Participants' own reports of clinical history determined their cohort assignment. Material for sequencing was PBMCs or T cells enriched from blood (not recorded which). The sequence came from a woman under 30 who had been exposed to COVID-19. This chain connects TRBV29-1 to TRBJ2-7, with a weak D call TRBD1 (5 bases). The CDR3 loop is CSVTGEPSDGQYF. The DNA of the CDR3 is TGCAGCGTTACAGGAGAGCCGTCGGACGGGCAGTACTTC.